The sequence of this TCR beta chain was determined in a study of regulatory T cells in long-lasting Graves disease. The time point was: newly diagnosed GD, antithyroid drugs for less than 3 months. RNA extracted from PBMCs served as the sequencing template. Overall study findings and caveats: Persistent Graves' patients showed a TCR diversity that was lower than that of newly diagnosed ones. Clonotypes that were public and shared totalled a few thousand in persistent patients versus 850 to 1,000 in new patients.

As regards this clonotype: No antigen is known for it.

Arm-PCR of CDR3 regions and iRepertoire HTBI primers were the basis on which TCR beta libraries were built. TCRdb ran MiXCR on the multiplex PCR reads and lists one entry per CDR3 protein. The sample holds around 400,000 distinct CDR3 sequences; 15% to 18% are singletons and the top ten take approximately 21%. Trimming shortened V by 3 bases and J by 10 bases, and 13 bases separated the two germline ends. The CDR3 contains 13 residues. Germline-derived CDR1 and CDR2 are MDHEN and SYDVKM. The starting material was peripheral blood mononuclear cells (PBMCs), obtained at new diagnosis, from a patient treated with antithyroid drugs. This chain connects TRBV28 to TRBJ2-1; D remains ambiguous. The receptor comes from a female donor with Graves disease. CDR3 in amino acids: CASSFDSAGEQFF. CDR3 nucleotides: TGTGCCAGCAGTTTCGATTCCGCCGGAGAGCAGTTCTTC. Combining the CDR3 with reference TRBV28 and TRBJ2-1 gives the whole variable domain DVKVTQSSRYLVKRTGEKVFLECVQDMDHENMFWYRQDPGLGLRLIYFSYDVKMKEKGDIPEGYSVSREKKERFSLILESASTNQTSMYLCASSFDSAGEQFFGPGTRLTVL.